This T cell receptor beta chain was recovered during a study of T cells expressing NK-cell markers. About this clonotype: No antigen is known for it.

CDR1 SEHNR and CDR2 FQNEAQ come from the germline V gene (reference sequence). The CDR3 loop spans 13 amino acids. Each CDR3 protein gets one entry in TCRdb, which reprocessed the 5' RACE reads and gives no DNA. With over 200,000 distinct CDR3 sequences in the sample, the ten largest clones hold about 0.4%. Findings and caveats of the study: Dominant NKG2C+ clonotypes in six donors made up about 1.0-7.0% of CD8+ T cells. One observes that, in a handful of donors, these clonotypes were also the leading ones within the CD3+CD56-NKG2C+ fraction.

The TCR was taken from a man aged 18 to 30 in good health. Sequenced material: blood T cells: a sorted CD56 or NKG2C T cell subset, CD4+ or CD8+ T cells, or bulk PBMC T cells (not recorded which). The chain carries TRBV7-9 and TRBJ1-1; TCRdb returns TRBD1, unconfirmable since there is no DNA. CDR3 protein: CASSWDGNTEAFF.